These 21 T cell receptor beta chains were sequenced from one sample in a study of shared clonotypes between healthy human individuals. Some clones are missing from TCRdb's copy, which holds only in-frame ones; the method was immunoSEQ multiplex PCR. The sample has more than 2 million clones; about 95% are singletons. Sequencing was performed on naive CD4+ T cells sorted from blood. Subset here: CD45RA+ positively selected. The receptors here all came from a man aged 18 to 29 in good health.

The J gene is TRBJ1-6, the V gene TRBV19, with unresolved D. V was pared by 0 bases and J by 7 bases, with 13 bases between. The CDR3 covers 16 residues. Germline CDR1 and CDR2: LNHDA and SQIVND (reference sequence). The DNA of the CDR3 is TGTGCCAGTAGTATAGAATGGCCCGGAGGGAATTCACCCCTCCACTTT. Translating gives CASSIEWPGGNSPLHF.

V usage is TRBV4-1 and J usage is TRBJ2-5; TRBD1 agrees at 9 bases. V shed 6 bases and J 4 bases; nucleotides not matched to a gene: 9. Germline loops: CDR1 MGHRA, CDR2 YSYEKL. The CDR3 covers 15 residues. The CDR3, as DNA: TGCGCCAGCAGGACTGGACAGGGGTCGTCAGAGACCCAGTACTTC. This translates into CASRTGQGSSETQYF.

The chain has TRBV12-5 and TRBJ1-2, with D perhaps matching TRBD1 (6 bases). Trimming pared 4 bases from V and 4 bases from J, leaving 22 bases between. Germline CDR1 and CDR2: LGHNT and FRNRAP. The CDR3 sequence is 17 residues long. In DNA, the CDR3 is TGTGCTAGTGGTTCTACCGGGGGCGCCGGGACCTCCTATGGCTACACCTTC. This encodes CASGSTGGAGTSYGYTF. The variable domain in full, with the rest retrieved from reference TRBV12-5 and TRBJ1-2, is DARVTQTPRHKVTEMGQEVTMRCQPILGHNTVFWYRQTMMQGLELLAYFRNRAPLDDSGMPKDRFSAEMPDATLATLKIQPSEPRDSAVYFCASGSTGGAGTSYGYTFGSGTRLTVV.

This sequence joins TRBV30 and TRBJ1-6; maybe TRBD1 (6 bases). This CDR3 region has 14 residues. V was shortened by 5 bases and J by 8 bases, with 16 bases between the two germline ends. The germline V gene has CDR1 GTSNPN and CDR2 SVGIG (reference sequence). CDR3 amino acids: CAWALLRGDSPLHF. The CDR3 bases are TGTGCCTGGGCCCTTTTGAGGGGGGATTCACCCCTCCACTTT.

This chain links TRBV6-5 with TRBJ2-6; tentative D call: TRBD1 (5 bases). V was trimmed by 4 bases and J by 0 bases, leaving 10 bases between them. CDR1 is MNHEY and CDR2 is SVGAGI in the germline V gene. This CDR3 is built from 16 residues. CDR3 amino acids: CASSFGHPSGANVLTF. The DNA for the CDR3 is TGTGCCAGCAGTTTCGGACACCCCTCTGGGGCCAACGTCCTGACTTTC.

The chain is built from TRBV6-5 and TRBJ1-1; 7 nucleotides line up with TRBD1. There are 13 residues in the CDR3. CDR1 and CDR2 (germline): MNHEY, SVGAGI. J lost 8 bases, V lost 4 bases, and 7 bases had no gene match. The CDR3 coding sequence is TGTGCCAGCAGTTCCGGGACAGTCGGAGAAGCTTTCTTT. This gives the protein CASSSGTVGEAFF.

The V and J genes are TRBV5-1 and TRBJ1-3, with 9 bases matching TRBD1. Per the germline V gene, CDR1 is SGHRS and CDR2 is YFSETQ. V lost 4 bases and J lost 4; bases outside the gene matches: 12. The CDR3 runs 17 residues. The CDR3 region has the DNA TGCGCCAGCAGCCTAGAAACCGGGACAGGGAACGGAAACACCATATATTTT. Amino acids: CASSLETGTGNGNTIYF.

This clone has only one observation. The V call is TRBV5-4, the J call TRBJ2-7; D call uncertain. This CDR3 has 16 residues. Trimming shortened V by 3 bases and J by 1 base, and 17 bases separated the two germline ends. Germline CDR1 and CDR2: SGHNT and YYREEE (reference sequence). The CDR3 here is CASSSAGDLLSYEQYF. In nucleotides, the CDR3 is TGTGCCAGCAGCTCGGCCGGCGACCTTTTGTCCTACGAGCAGTACTTC.

The chain uses TRBV5-4 and TRBJ2-2; TRBD1 agrees at 11 bases. CDR1 and CDR2 (germline): SGHNT, YYREEE (reference sequence). Trimming took 5 bases from V and 6 from J; bases not matched to a gene: 6. CDR3 length: 15 amino acids. The CDR3 loop is CASRRGTGGSGELFF. CDR3 sequence (DNA): TGTGCCAGCAGGCGCGGGACAGGGGGATCCGGGGAGCTGTTTTTT.

The V gene is TRBV11-1, the J gene TRBJ2-7; TRBD1 is a possible D gene (6 bases). The CDR3 is 16 residues long. The germline CDR1 and CDR2 sequences are SGHAT and FQDESV (reference sequence). V lost 2 bases to trimming and J lost 3 bases, with 17 bases between them. The CDR3 bases are TGTGCCAGCAGCTTAATGGGAACAGGGATAAACTACGAGCAGTACTTC. Its translation is CASSLMGTGINYEQYF.

The genes are TRBV19 and TRBJ1-4; D might be TRBD1 (5 bases). The CDR3 consists of 16 residues. The germline gives CDR1 LNHDA, CDR2 SQIVND (reference sequence). V dropped 7 bases and J dropped 4 bases, with 19 bases sitting between them. The CDR3 loop reads CASIMSVGESNEKLFF. CDR3 coding DNA: TGTGCCAGTATCATGAGTGTGGGGGAAAGTAATGAAAAACTGTTTTTT.

Concerning this clone: This CDR3 is also generated by other DNA sequences in the sample. The chain links TRBV5-1 to TRBJ2-2, with D perhaps given as TRBD1 or TRBD2 (5 bases each). This CDR3 has 15 amino acids. V lost 0 bases, J lost 2 bases, and 8 bases lay in between. The germline gives CDR1 SGHRS, CDR2 YFSETQ. The CDR3 protein is CASSLAGTNTGELFF. The CDR3 DNA reads as TGCGCCAGCAGCTTGGCAGGGACCAACACCGGGGAGCTGTTTTTT.

The chain recombines TRBV7-2 with TRBJ2-2; tentatively, D is TRBD1 (5 bases). From germline, CDR1 is SGHTA and CDR2 FQGNSA. CDR3 length: 14 amino acids. V lost 3 bases to trimming and J lost 4 bases, with 9 bases between them. This CDR3 reads CASSFQQGTGELFF. Here the CDR3 DNA reads TGTGCCAGCAGCTTCCAGCAGGGCACCGGGGAGCTGTTTTTT.

This clone is a singleton in its sample. The chain combines TRBV5-5 with TRBJ1-1; D remains ambiguous. V gave up 4 bases and J gave up 10 bases, with 20 bases separating them. Germline CDR1 is SGHKS and CDR2 is YYEKEE (reference sequence). The CDR3 sequence is 14 residues long. The CDR3 protein is CASSPDPVSPGAFF. The CDR3 nucleotides are TGTGCCAGCAGCCCCGACCCGGTTTCGCCCGGAGCTTTCTTT.

This chain uses TRBV7-2 with TRBJ2-7; TRBD2 matches 7 bases. There are 18 residues in the CDR3. Germline CDR1 and CDR2: SGHTA and FQGNSA. Germline trimming cut 1 base from V and 5 bases from J; bases unmatched to any gene: 17. The CDR3 DNA follows: TGTGCCAGCAGCTTAGGCCTTCAGAGCGGGGCTCCCCCCCACGAGCAGTACTTC. Residues: CASSLGLQSGAPPHEQYF. The variable domain in full, with the rest retrieved from reference TRBV7-2 and TRBJ2-7, is GAGVSQSPSNKVTEKGKDVELRCDPISGHTALYWYRQSLGQGLEFLIYFQGNSAPDKSGLPSDRFSAERTGGSVSTLTIQRTQQEDSAVYLCASSLGLQSGAPPHEQYFGPGTRLTVT.

The chain couples TRBV11-2 to TRBJ2-7; 9 nucleotides agree with TRBD2. The CDR3 has 16 amino acids. The germline V gene encodes CDR1 SGHAT and CDR2 FQNNGV. The junction had 13 bases not matched to a gene; V was cut back by 4 bases and J by 6 bases. Here the CDR3 DNA reads TGTGCCAGCAGCTCCGTTTTAGCGGGAGTTAAGGGCGAGCAGTACTTC. Amino acid sequence: CASSSVLAGVKGEQYF.

Notes on this clone: Distinct nucleotide sequences in the sample also encode this CDR3. The genes are TRBV30 and TRBJ1-1; D uncertain. V dropped 3 bases and J dropped 3 bases, with 8 bases sitting between them. The CDR3 length is 12 residues. CDR1 GTSNPN and CDR2 SVGIG come from the germline V gene (reference sequence). DNA for the CDR3: TGTGCCTGGAGCCCCTCGGACACTGAAGCTTTCTTT. Residues: CAWSPSDTEAFF.

The V call is TRBV10-1, the J call TRBJ1-1; TRBD1 aligns across 7 bases. Germline assignment: CDR1 WNHNN and CDR2 SYGVQD (reference sequence). The V and J ends lost 6 bases and 3 bases, in that order; junction bases with no gene match: 10. CDR3 length equals 15 residues. The CDR3 DNA sequence: TGCGCCAGCAGCGATACAGGGGCCCTGGACACTGAAGCTTTCTTT. It specifies CASSDTGALDTEAFF.

The V and J genes are TRBV11-2 and TRBJ2-3, with 16 bases identical to TRBD2. This CDR3 comprises 17 residues. CDR1 is SGHAT, CDR2 FQNNGV, per germline. After removal of 5 bases from V and 4 bases from J, the junction contained 6 bases not matched to a gene. The CDR3 DNA sequence: TGTGCCAGCAGCCCGGGACTAGCGGGGGGGCTGCCAGATACGCAGTATTTT. This gives the protein CASSPGLAGGLPDTQYF.

The chain combines TRBV10-3 with TRBJ1-2; TRBD1 is a possible D gene (6 bases). From germline, CDR1 is ENHRY and CDR2 SYGVKD. Trimming stripped 4 bases from V and 7 bases from J, with 10 bases between. The CDR3 runs 12 residues. The CDR3 DNA follows: TGTGCCATCAGTGGAGGGGGGACTGGCTACACCTTC. Its protein is CAISGGGTGYTF.

The gene calls are TRBV5-1 and TRBJ2-5, with D unresolved. The germline V and J ends were trimmed by 6 bases and 2 bases, with 11 bases remaining between them. CDR1 is SGHRS and CDR2 is YFSETQ in the germline V gene. This CDR3 comprises 13 residues. CDR3 nucleotide sequence: TGCGCCAGCACTATAGGTATACAAGAGACCCAGTACTTC. Encoded protein: CASTIGIQETQYF. Full variable domain (rest looked up from reference TRBV5-1 and TRBJ2-5): KAGVTQTPRYLIKTRGQQVTLSCSPISGHRSVSWYQQTPGQGLQFLFEYFSETQRNKGNFPGRFSGRQFSNSRSEMNVSTLELGDSALYLCASTIGIQETQYFGPGTRLLVL.